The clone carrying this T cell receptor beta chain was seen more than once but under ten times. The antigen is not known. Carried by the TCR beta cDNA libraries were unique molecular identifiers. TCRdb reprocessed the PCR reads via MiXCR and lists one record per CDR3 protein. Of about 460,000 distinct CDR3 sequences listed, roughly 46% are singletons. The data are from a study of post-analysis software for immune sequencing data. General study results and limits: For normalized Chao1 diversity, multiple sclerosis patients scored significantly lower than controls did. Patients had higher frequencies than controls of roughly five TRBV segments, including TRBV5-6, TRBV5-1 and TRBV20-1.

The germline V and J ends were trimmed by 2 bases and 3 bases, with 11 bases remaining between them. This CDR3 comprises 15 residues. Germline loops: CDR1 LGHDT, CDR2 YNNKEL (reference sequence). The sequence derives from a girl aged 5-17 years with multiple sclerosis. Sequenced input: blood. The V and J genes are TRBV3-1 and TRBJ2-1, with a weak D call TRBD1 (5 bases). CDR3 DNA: TGTGCCAGCAGCCAACAGGGAAGTGGCTACAATGAGCAGTTCTTC. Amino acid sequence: CASSQQGSGYNEQFF.